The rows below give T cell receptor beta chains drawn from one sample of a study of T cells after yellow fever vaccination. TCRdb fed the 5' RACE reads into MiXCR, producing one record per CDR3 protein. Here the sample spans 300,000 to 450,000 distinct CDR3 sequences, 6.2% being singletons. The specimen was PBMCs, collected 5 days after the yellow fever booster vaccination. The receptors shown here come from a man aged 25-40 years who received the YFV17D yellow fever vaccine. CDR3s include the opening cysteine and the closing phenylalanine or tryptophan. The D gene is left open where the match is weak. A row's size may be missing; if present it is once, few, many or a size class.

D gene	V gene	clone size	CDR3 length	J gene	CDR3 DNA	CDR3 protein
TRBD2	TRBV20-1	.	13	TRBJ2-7	TGCAGTGCTAGAGACTATAGCGGGAGGTCGCAGTACTTC	CSARDYSGRSQYF
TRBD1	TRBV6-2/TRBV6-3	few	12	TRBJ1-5	TGTGCCAGCCAGGGGGGGAATCAGCCCCAGCATTTT	CASQGGNQPQHF
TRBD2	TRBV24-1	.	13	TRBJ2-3	TGTGCCACCGCAAGCGGGAGCTCAGATACGCAGTATTTT	CATASGSSDTQYF
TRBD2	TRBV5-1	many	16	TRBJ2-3	TGCGCCAGCAGCTTGGGGACTAGGCGAAGCGCGGATACGCAGTATTTT	CASSLGTRRSADTQYF
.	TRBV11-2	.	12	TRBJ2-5	TGTGCCAGCAGCTTAGATTCGGGCGGAGGGTACTTC	CASSLDSGGGYF
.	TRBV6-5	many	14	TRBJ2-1	TGTGCCAGCAGTTACTCGGGGGGTTTCAATGAGCAGTTCTTC	CASSYSGGFNEQFF
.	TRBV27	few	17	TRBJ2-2	TGTGCCAGCAGTAGAGATAGAACCCCAAAAAACACCGGGGAGCTGTTTTTT	CASSRDRTPKNTGELFF
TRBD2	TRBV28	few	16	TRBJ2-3	TGTGCCAGCAGCCGTTTTGCGGGAGTTGGCACAGATACGCAGTATTTT	CASSRFAGVGTDTQYF
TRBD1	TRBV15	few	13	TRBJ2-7	TGTGCCACGGGCCGGGACAGGGGTTACGAGCAGTACTTC	CATGRDRGYEQYF
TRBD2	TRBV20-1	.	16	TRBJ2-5	TGCAGTGCTAGAACCGGGACTAGCGGGAGTTATGAGACCCAGTACTTC	CSARTGTSGSYETQYF
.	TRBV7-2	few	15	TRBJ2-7	TGTGCCAGCAGCTTAGAGCGGGTAGGAAGTATCGAGCAGTACTTC	CASSLERVGSIEQYF
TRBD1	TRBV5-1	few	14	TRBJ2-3	TGCGCCAGCAGCGCGGACAGGGGGCGAGATACGCAGTATTTT	CASSADRGRDTQYF
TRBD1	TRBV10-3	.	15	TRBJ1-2	TGTGCCATCACCAGGGACAGCCAAGGCGGCTATGGCTACACCTTC	CAITRDSQGGYGYTF
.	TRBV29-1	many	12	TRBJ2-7	TGCAGCGTTGAAGACTCCGGGACAGAGCAGTACTTC	CSVEDSGTEQYF
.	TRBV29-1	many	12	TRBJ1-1	.	CSVATGTGKSFF
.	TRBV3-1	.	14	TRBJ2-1	TGTGCCAGCAGCCAAGGGGGTCTAGGCAATGAGCAGTTCTTC	CASSQGGLGNEQFF
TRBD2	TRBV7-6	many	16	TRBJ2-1	TGTGCCAGCAGCTTAGAGGTGGACGGGAGGGGAGGTGAGCAGTTCTTC	CASSLEVDGRGGEQFF
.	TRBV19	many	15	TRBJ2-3	TGTGCCAGTAGCATACAGGGCTTTGGCACAGATACGCAGTATTTT	CASSIQGFGTDTQYF
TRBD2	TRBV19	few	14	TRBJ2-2	TGTGCCACGGGACTAGCGGGGAATACCGGGGAGCTGTTTTTT	CATGLAGNTGELFF
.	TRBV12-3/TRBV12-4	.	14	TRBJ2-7	TGTGCCAGCAGTTTCGGAGGGGTCCTCTACGAGCAGTACTTC	CASSFGGVLYEQYF
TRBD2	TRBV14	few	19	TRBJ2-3	TGTGCCAGCAGCCAAGTCCGAGTGGTTGGCGGGAGGGCCCGTGATACGCAGTATTTT	CASSQVRVVGGRARDTQYF
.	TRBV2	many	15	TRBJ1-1	TGTGCCAGCAGTGGTAGGGCGGAGATATACACTGAAGCTTTCTTT	CASSGRAEIYTEAFF
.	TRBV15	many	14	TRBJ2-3	TGTGCCACCTCCCGGGGTGGGGGCACAGATACGCAGTATTTT	CATSRGGGTDTQYF
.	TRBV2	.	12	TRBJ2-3	TGTGCCAGCAGTGTAAGTCCAGATACGCAGTATTTT	CASSVSPDTQYF
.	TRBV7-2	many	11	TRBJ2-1	TGTGCCAGCAGCTTAAAGCTTGAGCAGTTCTTC	CASSLKLEQFF
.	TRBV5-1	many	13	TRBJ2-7	TGCGCCAGCAGCTTGCCTTTAGACTACGAGCAGTACTTC	CASSLPLDYEQYF
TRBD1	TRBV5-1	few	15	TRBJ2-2	TGCGCCAGCAGCATACAGGGGGCGCCCACCGGGGAGCTGTTTTTT	CASSIQGAPTGELFF
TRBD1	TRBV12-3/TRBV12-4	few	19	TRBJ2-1	TGTGCCAGCAGTTTCACCCGGGGAGGACAGGGTGGAACCTACAATGAGCAGTTCTTC	CASSFTRGGQGGTYNEQFF
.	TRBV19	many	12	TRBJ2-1	TGTGCCAGTAGTATACTAGCTGGTGAGCAGTTCTTC	CASSILAGEQFF
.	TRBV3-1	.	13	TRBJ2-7	TGTGCCAGCAGCCATGGAGGGGAGGCCGAGCAGTACTTC	CASSHGGEAEQYF
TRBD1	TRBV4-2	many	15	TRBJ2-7	TGTGCCAGCAGCCAAGACGGGACAGGTAGCTACGAGCAGTACTTC	CASSQDGTGSYEQYF
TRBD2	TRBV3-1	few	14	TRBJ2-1	TGTGCCAGCAGCCAAGCTTACACGGGGACTAGGGCGTTCTTC	CASSQAYTGTRAFF
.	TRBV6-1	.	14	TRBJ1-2	TGTGCCAGCAGTCCTACTACTCACTTCAACGGCTACACCTTC	CASSPTTHFNGYTF
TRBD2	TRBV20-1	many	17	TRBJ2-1	TGCAGTGCTAGAGATTTGACTAGCGGGAGGGTGGGCAATGAGCAGTTCTTC	CSARDLTSGRVGNEQFF
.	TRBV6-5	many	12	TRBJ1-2	TGTGCCAGCAGTCCCGACGAAGGTGGCTACACCTTC	CASSPDEGGYTF
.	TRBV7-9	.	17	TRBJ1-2	TGTGCCAGCAGCTTGGGCGGATGGCAGGAAGATAACTATGGCTACACCTTC	CASSLGGWQEDNYGYTF
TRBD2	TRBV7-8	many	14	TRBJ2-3	TGTGCCAGCAGACGACTAGCAAGCACAGATACGCAGTATTTT	CASRRLASTDTQYF
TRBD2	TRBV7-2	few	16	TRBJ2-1	TGTGCCAGCAGCTTAGCAGTCGGGAGGCCCCACAATGAGCAGTTCTTC	CASSLAVGRPHNEQFF
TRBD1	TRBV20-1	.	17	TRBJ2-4	TGCAGTGCTCGGGACAGGGATAAGGGGAGTGCCAAAAACATTCAGTACTTC	CSARDRDKGSAKNIQYF
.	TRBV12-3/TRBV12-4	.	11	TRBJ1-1	TGTGCCAGCACCAGGAAGACTGAAGCTTTCTTT	CASTRKTEAFF
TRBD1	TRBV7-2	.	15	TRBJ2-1	TGTGCCAGCAGCCCCCCGACAGGGGTCCGCGATGAGCAGTTCTTC	CASSPPTGVRDEQFF